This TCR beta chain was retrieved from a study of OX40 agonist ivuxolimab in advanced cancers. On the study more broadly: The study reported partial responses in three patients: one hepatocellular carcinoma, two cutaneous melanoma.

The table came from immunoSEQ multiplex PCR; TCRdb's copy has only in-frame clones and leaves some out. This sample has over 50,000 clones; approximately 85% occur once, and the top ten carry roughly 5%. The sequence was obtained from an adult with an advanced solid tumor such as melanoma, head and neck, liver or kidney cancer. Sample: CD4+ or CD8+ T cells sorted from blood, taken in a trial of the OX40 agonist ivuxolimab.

The CDR3 DNA is TGTGCCAGTAGTATTAGGCTGCTCCAAGAGACCCAGTACTTC. It specifies CASSIRLLQETQYF. The V gene is TRBV19, the J gene TRBJ2-5; no reliable D call. This CDR3 is built from 14 residues. V was clipped by 3 bases and J by 1 base, with 9 bases between them. CDR1 is LNHDA and CDR2 is SQIVND in the germline V gene (reference sequence).